This TCR beta chain came from a study of T cell responses to AZD1222 COVID-19 vaccine. Study findings and constraints: The peak T cell response came first, and repertoires were sampled only after it. Increases in Spike-specific TCR breadth and depth were seen after two AZD1222 doses.

Sequencing was performed with immunoSEQ multiplex PCR; in TCRdb, only in-frame clones are kept and a portion is missing. Counted here are 120,000 or so clones, about nine tenths occurring once; the ten biggest clones make up 7.2%. Points on this clone: Its specificity is not known.

CDR3 length: 13 residues. Germline V gene lookup returns CDR1 LNHDA and CDR2 SQIVND (reference sequence). Trimming removed 5 bases at V and 5 bases at J, with 10 bases between. The sequenced sample was peripheral blood, obtained on day 0 of AZD1222 vaccination. The chain combines TRBV19 with TRBJ1-3, with TRBD1 as a possible D gene (6 bases). This sequence originates from an adult in good health. The CDR3 sequence: CASSPDSRNTIYF. DNA of the CDR3: TGTGCCAGTAGTCCGGACAGCCGAAACACCATATATTTT.